The next 15 T cell receptor beta chains were all read from a single sample in a study of T cell responses to AZD1222 COVID-19 vaccine. The table came from immunoSEQ multiplex PCR; TCRdb's copy has only in-frame clones and leaves some out. Here the sample spans some 150,000 clones, just over 90% being singletons. This sample comprised peripheral blood, obtained on day 0 of AZD1222 vaccination. Receptors were obtained from an adult in good health.

The rearrangement uses TRBV3-1 (or the pseudogene TRBV3-2) and TRBJ2-2, with D perhaps TRBD1 (6 bases). The CDR3 sequence is 17 residues long. The germline CDR1 and CDR2 sequences are LGHDT and YNNKEL (reference sequence). Trimming left V 5 bases short and J 4 bases short, with 20 bases between. Here the CDR3 reads CASSKISGAPSTGELFF. The CDR3 DNA reads TGTGCCAGCAGCAAAATCTCAGGGGCCCCTTCCACCGGGGAGCTGTTTTTT.

The chain joins TRBV6-4 to TRBJ2-2; TRBD1 agrees at 7 bases. Germline V lookup: CDR1 MRHNA, CDR2 SNTAGT. Trimming cost V 8 bases and J 1 base; bases outside gene matches: 4. The length of the CDR3 is 14 residues. The CDR3 sequence is CASSGTENTGELFF. In DNA form, the CDR3 reads TGTGCCAGCTCCGGGACAGAGAACACCGGGGAGCTGTTTTTT.

The chain links TRBV9 to TRBJ1-4; 8 bases match TRBD1. In germline, CDR1 is SGDLS, CDR2 YYNGEE. V shed 3 bases and J 8 bases; nucleotides not matched to a gene: 12. This CDR3 comprises 16 residues. CDR3 nucleotides: TGTGCCAGCAGCGCAGGGTTACAGGGGGTCGGGGAAAAACTGTTTTTT. It specifies CASSAGLQGVGEKLFF.

J is TRBJ1-3 and V is TRBV30; D is unclear. The ends were cut back, 2 bases at V and 0 bases at J, with 8 bases in the middle. Germline CDR1 reads GTSNPN; CDR2 reads SVGIG (reference sequence). This CDR3 spans 14 amino acids. The CDR3 DNA is TGTGCCTGGAGTAAGGGTCACTCTGGAAACACCATATATTTT. Translated, it gives CAWSKGHSGNTIYF.

The rearrangement joins TRBV19 to TRBJ1-1; D possibly corresponds to TRBD1 (5 bases). The V end was cut by 5 bases, the J end by 0 bases, with 13 bases between. CDR3 size: 15 residues. Germline CDR1 LNHDA, CDR2 SQIVND (reference sequence). The CDR3 loop reads CASSSRQLMNTEAFF. CDR3 sequence (DNA): TGTGCCAGTAGTTCACGACAGCTCATGAACACTGAAGCTTTCTTT.

The gene calls are TRBV7-9 and TRBJ1-1; D may be TRBD1 (6 bases). This CDR3 contains 12 residues. The V end lost 5 bases, the J end lost 11 bases, and 15 bases lay between the germline ends. Per the germline V gene, CDR1 is SEHNR and CDR2 is FQNEAQ (reference sequence). Written as DNA, the CDR3 is TGTGCCAGCAGCCAAGAAACAGGGTTGGCTTTCTTT. Amino acid sequence: CASSQETGLAFF.

The chain has TRBV23-1 and TRBJ2-1; 12 bases align to TRBD2. TRBV23-1 is flagged as an ORF with uncertain function. J was trimmed by 5 bases and V by 0 bases; bases with no gene match: 14. CDR3 length equals 20 residues. The CDR3 DNA is TGCGCCAGCAGTCAATCGACGACTAGCGGGGGTCTGCCTACCAACAATGAGCAGTTCTTC. This sequence encodes CASSQSTTSGGLPTNNEQFF.

The V gene is TRBV4-2, the J gene TRBJ2-1; 7 bases are a match to TRBD2. The germline V gene has CDR1 LGHNA and CDR2 YNFKEQ. The CDR3 totals 20 residues. With V trimmed by 3 bases and J by 0 bases, 17 bases remained unmatched. CDR3 in amino acids: CASSQAYTGTTVNSYNEQFF. Here the CDR3 DNA reads TGTGCCAGCAGCCAGGCCTATACCGGGACTACGGTTAACTCCTACAATGAGCAGTTCTTC.

This clone was detected a few times. The V call is TRBV12-3 or TRBV12-4, the J call TRBJ1-2, with a tentative D call TRBD1 (6 bases). Trimming took off 8 bases at V and 8 bases at J, with 12 bases between the two ends. This CDR3 has 11 amino acids. Here the CDR3 DNA reads TGTGCCAGCGGTAGGGGGGTGGGCTACACCTTC. Translating it yields CASGRGVGYTF.

The chain's CDR3 is CASSEYQGGSKGANVLTF. The DNA for the CDR3 is TGTGCCAGCAGTGAATACCAGGGAGGTTCGAAAGGGGCCAACGTCCTGACTTTC. This rearrangement joins TRBV6-1 to TRBJ2-6, with D possibly being TRBD2 (6 bases). Trimming cost V 2 bases and J 4 bases, with 18 bases left between them. The length of the CDR3 is 18 residues. Germline V CDR1 and CDR2: MNHNS, SASEGT.

The chain recombines TRBV11-2 with TRBJ1-4, with TRBD1 identical over 7 bases. Germline CDR1 and CDR2: SGHAT and FQNNGV. J lost 8 bases, V lost 4 bases, and 10 bases had no gene match. The CDR3 has 15 residues. This chain's CDR3 is CASSSGQVVKEKLFF. For the CDR3, the DNA is TGTGCCAGCAGCTCTGGACAGGTTGTAAAGGAAAAACTGTTTTTT.

The chain employs TRBV20-1 and TRBJ2-5; D is ambiguous. There are 11 residues in the CDR3. Germline-derived CDR1 and CDR2 are DFQATT and SNEGSKA (reference sequence). The V gene lost 6 bases and the J gene lost 4 bases, with 9 bases spanning the gap. Written as DNA, the CDR3 is TGCAGTGCCGGAACCCCAGAGACCCAGTACTTC. Amino acid sequence: CSAGTPETQYF.

The J gene is TRBJ1-1, the V gene TRBV19, with a possible D match to TRBD1 (6 bases). Germline CDR1 reads LNHDA; CDR2 reads SQIVND (reference sequence). V gave up 1 base and J gave up 6 bases, with 12 bases separating them. This CDR3 has 14 amino acids. The CDR3 loop reads CASSIVWGGPEAFF. DNA of the CDR3: TGTGCCAGTAGTATAGTATGGGGGGGGCCTGAAGCTTTCTTT.

In this sample, this clone turned up once. J is TRBJ2-1 and V is TRBV5-1; TRBD2 matches at 9 bases. The CDR3 totals 15 residues. The V segment lost 4 bases and the J segment 5 bases; nucleotides outside the gene matches: 7. In germline, CDR1 is SGHRS, CDR2 YFSETQ. CDR3 coding DNA: TGCGCCAGCAGCCTGGGCCTAGCGGGAAACAATGAGCAGTTCTTC. This translates into CASSLGLAGNNEQFF.

This chain connects TRBV28 to TRBJ1-5, with 9 bases aligning to TRBD1. CDR1 MDHEN and CDR2 SYDVKM come from the germline V gene. The CDR3 extends over 16 amino acids. V was clipped by 2 bases and J by 7 bases; unmatched bases: 9. This chain's CDR3 is CASSLSRTGVGQPQHF. In DNA, the CDR3 is TGTGCCAGCAGTTTAAGCCGGACAGGGGTTGGGCAGCCCCAGCATTTT.